Reported below is one T cell receptor beta chain. The antigen is not known. This specimen belongs to a study of T cells expressing NK-cell markers. In the study overall: Sorted CD3+CD56-NKG2C+, CD3+CD56+NKG2C- and CD3+CD56+NKG2C+ T cells were the source of the TCR beta repertoires. Serological testing identified seven of the eight sequenced donors as HCMV-seropositive and one as seronegative.

Looked up from germline, CDR1 is SGHRS and CDR2 is YFSETQ. There are 13 residues in the CDR3. TCRdb re-called the 5' RACE reads, yielding one record per CDR3 amino acid sequence without DNA. The ten top clones account for 7.3%, within a sample of 400,000 to 450,000 distinct CDR3 sequences. Notes on the study in general: Dominance of the CD3+CD56-NKG2C+ fraction by these clonotypes also held in a handful of donors. Expanded NKG2C+ T cell clones had unclear HCMV specificity.

The V call is TRBV5-1, the J call TRBJ1-1. The sequenced sample was blood T cells: a sorted CD56 or NKG2C T cell subset, CD4+ or CD8+ T cells, or bulk PBMC T cells (not recorded which). This receptor was identified in a woman aged 18 to 75 in good health. The CDR3 loop is CASSLGGSPEAFF.